This record covers a single T cell receptor beta chain. Its target is unknown. Across several immunoSEQ plates, the genomic DNA of each subset was split evenly. Measured with immunoSEQ multiplex PCR; TCRdb has only the in-frame clones, and not every one. The sample includes around 1,100,000 clones, 70% to 80% of them seen just once. The entry originates in a study of shared clonotypes between healthy human individuals. Study as a whole: Each donor had three CD4 naive, three CD4 memory, two CD8 naive and one CD8 memory plate. Study-wide results and caveats: With four donors compared, about 5% of naive CD4 clonotypes were shared.

Looked up from germline, CDR1 is MNHEY and CDR2 is SVGAGI. The CDR3 length is 15 residues. Between the trimmed V and J ends, which lost 2 bases and 2 bases, there was a span of 10 bases. The V and J genes are TRBV6-5 and TRBJ2-1; possibly TRBD2 for D (5 bases). The clonotype originates from a man younger than 35 in good health. Some clones in this sample may be carry-over from other donors' samples. The sample was memory CD4+ T cells from PBMCs. Subset here: CD45RA-negative fraction. CDR3 amino acids: CASSYGGHTYNEQFF. The DNA for the CDR3 is TGTGCCAGCAGTTACGGCGGGCACACCTACAATGAGCAGTTCTTC.